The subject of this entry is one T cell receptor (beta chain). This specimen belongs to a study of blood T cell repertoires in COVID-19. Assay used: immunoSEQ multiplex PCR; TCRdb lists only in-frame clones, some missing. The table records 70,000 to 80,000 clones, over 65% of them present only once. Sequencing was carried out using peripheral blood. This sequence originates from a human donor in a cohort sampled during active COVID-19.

The CDR3 loop reads CASSLNPAQGNYGYTF. CDR3 in DNA: TGTGCCAGCAGTTTAAACCCCGCGCAGGGAAACTATGGCTACACCTTC. The genes are TRBV28 and TRBJ1-2, with a possible D match to TRBD1 (5 bases). This CDR3 has 16 residues. The V gene lost 2 bases and the J gene lost 2 bases, with 15 bases spanning the gap. Germline lookup yields CDR1 MDHEN and CDR2 SYDVKM.